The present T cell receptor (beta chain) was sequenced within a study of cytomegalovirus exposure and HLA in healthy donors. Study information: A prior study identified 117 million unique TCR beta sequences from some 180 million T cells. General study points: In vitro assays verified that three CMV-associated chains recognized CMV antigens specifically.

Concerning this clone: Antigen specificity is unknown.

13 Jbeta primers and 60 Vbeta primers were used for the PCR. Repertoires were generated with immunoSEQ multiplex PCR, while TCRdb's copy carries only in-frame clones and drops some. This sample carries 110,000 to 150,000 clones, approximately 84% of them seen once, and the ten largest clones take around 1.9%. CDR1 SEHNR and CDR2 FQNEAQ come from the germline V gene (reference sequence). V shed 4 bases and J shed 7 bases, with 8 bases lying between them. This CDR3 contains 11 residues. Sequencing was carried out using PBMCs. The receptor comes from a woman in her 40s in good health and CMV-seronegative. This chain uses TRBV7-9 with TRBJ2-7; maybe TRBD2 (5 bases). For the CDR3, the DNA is TGTGCCAGCAGCTCTGGACTTGAGCAGTACTTC. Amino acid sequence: CASSSGLEQYF.